These 14 T cell receptor beta chains originate from one sample sequenced in a study of T-cell reconstitution after alpha-beta-depleted transplantation in children (dated by TCRdb to 2015 to 2016). The intended sense of this specimen's treatment or condition label: allogeneic hematopoietic cell transplantation with graft depleted of TCRalphabeta T cells and CD19 B cells. Libraries were built with PCR. Data came from an Illumina HiSeq 2500. TCR libraries were prepared with molecular barcoding, using unique molecular identifiers to normalize TCRbeta repertoire quantification. TCRdb handled the public reads itself, with Q25 trimming in fastp and clone calling in MiXCR, and kept productive beta chains. Every entry covers one CDR3 protein and lists the most common genes and DNA from its rows. The table for this sample lists 250,000 to 400,000 distinct CDR3 sequences; 23% of them were counted only once. The ten largest make up approximately 11% of the sample.

This material consisted of PBMCs, mostly from graft donor cells, taken 180 days after TCRalphabeta/CD19-depleted stem cell transplant. The receptor set was obtained from a male patient aged 10-17 years who had a stem cell transplant for acute lymphoblastic leukemia, so the T cells may come from the graft donor.

This chain joins TRBV5-4 and TRBJ2-5; D may correspond to TRBD1 or TRBD2 (5 bases each). Germline CDR1 and CDR2: SGHNT and YYREEE (reference sequence). The CDR3 runs to 12 residues. The V end was cut by 4 bases, the J end by 13 bases, with 17 bases between. The CDR3 protein is CASSPGPSTRYF. The CDR3 nucleotides read TGTGCCAGCAGCCCGGGACCCTCAACTAGGTACTTC. Full variable domain (outside the CDR3, taken from reference TRBV5-4 and TRBJ2-5): ETGVTQSPTHLIKTRGQQVTLRCSSQSGHNTVSWYQQALGQGPQFIFQYYREEENGRGNFPPRFSGLQFPNYSSELNVNALELDDSALYLCASSPGPSTRYFGPGTRLLVL.

This sequence joins TRBV20-1 and TRBJ1-2; maybe TRBD1 (5 bases). Trimming removed 3 bases from V and 2 bases from J, with 10 bases in between. There are 13 residues in the CDR3. Germline CDR1 is DFQATT and CDR2 is SNEGSKA (reference sequence). The CDR3 nucleotides are TGCAGTGCTAGTGTTGACAGCAACTATGGCTACACCTTC. The encoded protein is CSASVDSNYGYTF.

The chain combines TRBV9 with TRBJ2-5; either TRBD1 or TRBD2 may fit D (5 bases each). The CDR3 loop spans 15 amino acids. Germline CDR1 is SGDLS and CDR2 is YYNGEE. V dropped 2 bases and J dropped 1 base, with 12 bases sitting between them. For the CDR3, the DNA is TGTGCCAGCAGCGTTGGGACCAGAGCCCAAGAGACCCAGTACTTC. This encodes CASSVGTRAQETQYF.

The rearrangement uses TRBV18 and TRBJ2-1; the D gene is possibly TRBD2 (6 bases). V shed 0 bases and J shed 7 bases, with 16 bases lying between them. The CDR3 sequence is 16 residues long. Germline values: CDR1 KGHSH, CDR2 LQKENI. This CDR3 is CASSPPRGVVGNEQFF. For the CDR3, the DNA is TGTGCCAGCTCACCACCGCGGGGCGTGGTGGGGAATGAGCAGTTCTTC.

This rearrangement joins TRBV7-9 to TRBJ1-2; perhaps TRBD1 as D (5 bases). CDR3 length equals 17 residues. Germline CDR1 is SEHNR and CDR2 is FQNEAQ (reference sequence). Trimming removed 1 base at V and 4 bases at J, with 19 bases between. The CDR3 nucleotides read TGTGCCAGCAGCTTAGGATCGTCAGGGTTATTACTCTATGGCTACACCTTC. Its protein product is CASSLGSSGLLLYGYTF.

The V gene is TRBV20-1, the J gene TRBJ1-5; perhaps TRBD1 as D (5 bases). The CDR3 sequence is 12 residues long. Trimming removed 3 bases at V and 4 bases at J, with 7 bases between. Germline V gene sequence: CDR1 DFQATT, CDR2 SNEGSKA (reference sequence). The CDR3 nucleotides are TGCAGTGCTAGTAAGGGGAATCAGCCCCAGCATTTT. This encodes CSASKGNQPQHF.

The chain couples TRBV5-1 to TRBJ1-2; D not certain. Germline-derived CDR1 and CDR2 are SGHRS and YFSETQ. This CDR3 is built from 14 residues. Trimming took 0 bases from V and 0 from J, leaving 6 bases between them. The CDR3 DNA follows: TGCGCCAGCAGCTTGGATGGATCTAACTATGGCTACACCTTC. Encoded protein: CASSLDGSNYGYTF.

This clonotype appeared a few times. The chain has TRBV27 and TRBJ1-1; D uncertain. The CDR3 covers 13 residues. The V end lost 4 bases, the J end lost 0 bases, and 6 bases lay between the germline ends. Germline loops: CDR1 MNHEY, CDR2 SMNVEV (reference sequence). The CDR3 is CASSSMMNTEAFF. The CDR3 nucleotides read TGTGCCAGCAGTTCCATGATGAACACTGAAGCTTTCTTT.

There are a few counts of this clonotype. This sequence joins TRBV24-1 and TRBJ1-3; D perhaps matches TRBD1 (5 bases). Germline V gene sequence: CDR1 KGHDR, CDR2 SFDVKD. CDR3 length: 16 amino acids. V dropped 2 bases and J dropped 1 base, with 11 bases sitting between them. The CDR3 region has the DNA TGTGCCACCAGTGATTACCAGGGAGAATCTGGAAACACCATATATTTT. This sequence encodes CATSDYQGESGNTIYF.

J is TRBJ2-7 and V is TRBV4-1; 11 nucleotides agree with TRBD1. With V trimmed by 1 base and J by 5 bases, 10 bases remained unmatched. This CDR3 spans 17 amino acids. Germline lookup yields CDR1 MGHRA and CDR2 YSYEKL. Here the CDR3 reads CASSQVWGQGVRDEQYF. The CDR3 DNA follows: TGCGCCAGCAGCCAAGTCTGGGGACAGGGGGTAAGAGACGAGCAGTACTTC.

This clonotype was counted ten times or more. The chain employs TRBV6-5 and TRBJ2-5; D unclear. CDR3 length equals 11 residues. Trimming pared 5 bases from V and 7 bases from J, leaving 8 bases between. Germline values: CDR1 MNHEY, CDR2 SVGAGI. CDR3 protein: CASSTRGTQYF. CDR3 in DNA: TGTGCCAGCAGTACGCGTGGGACCCAGTACTTC.

This clonotype occurred a few times. The chain links TRBV5-1 to TRBJ2-7; 7 bases are shared with TRBD1. The CDR3 spans 14 residues. Trimming at V came to 2 bases and at J to 5 bases, leaving 7 bases not matched to a gene. Germline CDR1 and CDR2: SGHRS and YFSETQ. The CDR3 reads CASSFTGDTDEQYF. The DNA of the CDR3 is TGCGCCAGCAGCTTTACAGGGGATACGGACGAGCAGTACTTC.

This clonotype was observed at least ten times. J is TRBJ2-1 and V is TRBV20-1; 10 bases match TRBD1. Losses at the gene ends were 0 bases for V and 4 bases for J; bases not matched to a gene: 6. Germline lookup yields CDR1 DFQATT and CDR2 SNEGSKA (reference sequence). This CDR3 is 16 amino acids long. The DNA of the CDR3 is TGCAGTGCTAGAGAGTTTCCGGGACAGGGGTACAATGAGCAGTTCTTC. Its translation is CSAREFPGQGYNEQFF.

The V call is TRBV9, the J call TRBJ1-3; TRBD1 aligns across 9 bases. This CDR3 comprises 17 residues. Germline CDR1 reads SGDLS; CDR2 reads YYNGEE. The junction had 6 bases not matched to a gene; V was cut back by 2 bases and J by 0 bases. This CDR3 reads CASSVYRGPSSGNTIYF. CDR3 nucleotides: TGTGCCAGCAGCGTCTACAGGGGGCCAAGCTCTGGAAACACCATATATTTT. Drawing the rest from reference TRBV9 and TRBJ1-3, the complete variable domain is DSGVTQTPKHLITATGQRVTLRCSPRSGDLSVYWYQQSLDQGLQFLIQYYNGEERAKGNILERFSAQQFPDLHSELNLSSLELGDSALYFCASSVYRGPSSGNTIYFGEGSWLTVV.